Listed here is a single TCR beta chain. Its matching antigen is unknown. PCR involved 60 Vbeta and 13 Jbeta primers. Sequencing used immunoSEQ multiplex PCR; TCRdb keeps in-frame clones, though not all of them. The sample carries some 140,000 clones, roughly three quarters recorded once. V was pared by 3 bases and J by 2 bases, with 10 bases of the junction left unmatched. The germline V gene has CDR1 GTSNPN and CDR2 SVGIG (reference sequence). This CDR3 has 17 amino acids. This record comes from a study of cytomegalovirus exposure and HLA in healthy donors. The wider study: T cells numbering some 170 million yielded 95 million to 140 million unique TCR beta sequences in an earlier analysis.

Whole-study findings and limits: Accurate prediction of most subjects' HLA-A and HLA-B alleles from TCR beta sequences was reported. In vitro, three CMV-associated chains proved specific for CMV antigens.

The sequenced material came from PBMCs. V is TRBV30 and J is TRBJ2-3; 11 bases fit TRBD2. The receptor was isolated from a man aged 40-49 years in good health and CMV-seronegative. CDR3 loop: CAWRGRSSGGYTDTQYF. For the CDR3, the DNA is TGTGCCTGGAGGGGTCGGTCTAGCGGGGGGTACACAGATACGCAGTATTTT.